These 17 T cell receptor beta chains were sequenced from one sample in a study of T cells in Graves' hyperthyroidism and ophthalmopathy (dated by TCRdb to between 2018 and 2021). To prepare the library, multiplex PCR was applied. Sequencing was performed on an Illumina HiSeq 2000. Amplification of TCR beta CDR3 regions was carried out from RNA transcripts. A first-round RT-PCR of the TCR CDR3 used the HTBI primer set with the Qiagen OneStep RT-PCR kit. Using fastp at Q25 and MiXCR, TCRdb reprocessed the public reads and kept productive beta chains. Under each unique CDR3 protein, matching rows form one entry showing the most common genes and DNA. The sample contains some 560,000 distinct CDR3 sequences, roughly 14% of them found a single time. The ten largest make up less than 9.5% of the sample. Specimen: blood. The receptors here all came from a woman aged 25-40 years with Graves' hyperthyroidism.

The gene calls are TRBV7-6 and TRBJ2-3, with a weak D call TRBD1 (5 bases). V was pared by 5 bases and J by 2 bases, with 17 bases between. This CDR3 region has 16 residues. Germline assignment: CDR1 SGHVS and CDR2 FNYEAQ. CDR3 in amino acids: CASSIWTWGPTDTQYF. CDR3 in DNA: TGTGCCAGCAGCATATGGACCTGGGGCCCCACAGATACGCAGTATTTT.

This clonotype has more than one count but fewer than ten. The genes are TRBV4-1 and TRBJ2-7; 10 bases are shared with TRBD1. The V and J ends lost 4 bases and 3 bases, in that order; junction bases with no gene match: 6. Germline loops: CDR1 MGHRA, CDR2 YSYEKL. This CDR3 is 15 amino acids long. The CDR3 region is CASSRTTGGVYEQYF. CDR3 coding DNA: TGCGCCAGCAGCCGGACGACAGGGGGCGTCTACGAGCAGTACTTC.

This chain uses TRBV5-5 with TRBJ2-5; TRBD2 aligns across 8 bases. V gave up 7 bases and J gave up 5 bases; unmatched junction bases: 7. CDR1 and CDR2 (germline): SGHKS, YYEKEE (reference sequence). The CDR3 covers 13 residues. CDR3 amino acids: CASGGPGGETQYF. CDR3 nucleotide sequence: TGTGCCAGCGGGGGACCGGGGGGGGAGACCCAGTACTTC.

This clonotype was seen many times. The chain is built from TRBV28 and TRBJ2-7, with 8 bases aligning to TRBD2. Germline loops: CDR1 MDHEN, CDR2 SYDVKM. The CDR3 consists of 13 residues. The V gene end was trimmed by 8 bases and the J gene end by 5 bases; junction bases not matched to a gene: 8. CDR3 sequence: CASGREVKDEQYF. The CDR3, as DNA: TGTGCCAGCGGGCGGGAGGTTAAGGACGAGCAGTACTTC.

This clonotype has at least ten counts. The DNA of the CDR3 is TGTGCCAGCAGCCCGACGGCGGGAGAGGGGGGTTCCTACAATGAGCAGTTCTTC. Amino acid sequence: CASSPTAGEGGSYNEQFF. The V gene is TRBV3-1, the J gene TRBJ2-1, with D perhaps matching TRBD2 (7 bases). CDR1 is LGHDT and CDR2 is YNNKEL in the germline V gene (reference sequence). V was trimmed by 4 bases and J by 1 base, leaving 20 bases between them. The CDR3 runs 18 residues.

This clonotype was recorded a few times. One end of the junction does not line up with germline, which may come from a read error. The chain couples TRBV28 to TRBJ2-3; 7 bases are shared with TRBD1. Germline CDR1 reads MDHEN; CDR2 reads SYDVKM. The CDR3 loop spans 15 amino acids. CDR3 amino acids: CASSFGGTVTDMQYF. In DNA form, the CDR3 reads TGTGCCAGCAGTTTTGGTGGGACAGTCACAGATATGCAGTATTTT. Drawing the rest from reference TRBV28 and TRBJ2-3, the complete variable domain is DVKVTQSSRYLVKRTGEKVFLECVQDMDHENMFWYRQDPGLGLRLIYFSYDVKMKEKGDIPEGYSVSREKKERFSLILESASTNQTSMYLCASSFGGTVTDMQYFGPGTRLTVL.

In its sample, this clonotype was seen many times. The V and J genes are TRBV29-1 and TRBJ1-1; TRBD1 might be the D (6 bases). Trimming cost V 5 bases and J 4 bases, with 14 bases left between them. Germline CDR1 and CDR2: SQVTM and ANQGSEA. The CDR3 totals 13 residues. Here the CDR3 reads CSVQTGPGTEAFF. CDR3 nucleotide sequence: TGCAGCGTTCAGACAGGACCCGGCACTGAAGCTTTCTTT.

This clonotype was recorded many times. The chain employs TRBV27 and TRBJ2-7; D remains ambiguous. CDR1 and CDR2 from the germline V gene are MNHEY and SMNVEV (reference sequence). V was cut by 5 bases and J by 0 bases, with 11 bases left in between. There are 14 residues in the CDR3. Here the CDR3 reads CASSISDVSYEQYF. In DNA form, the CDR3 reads TGTGCCAGCAGTATTTCAGACGTCTCCTACGAGCAGTACTTC.

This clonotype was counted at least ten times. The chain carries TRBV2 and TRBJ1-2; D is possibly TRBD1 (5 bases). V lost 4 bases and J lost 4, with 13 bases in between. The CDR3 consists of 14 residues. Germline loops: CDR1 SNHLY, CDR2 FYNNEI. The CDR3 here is CASSGTEGPYGYTF. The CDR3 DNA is TGTGCCAGCAGTGGGACGGAGGGACCCTATGGCTACACCTTC. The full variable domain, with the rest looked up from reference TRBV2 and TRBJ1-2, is EPEVTQTPSHQVTQMGQEVILRCVPISNHLYFYWYRQILGQKVEFLVSFYNNEISEKSEIFDDQFSVERPDGSNFTLKIRSTKLEDSAMYFCASSGTEGPYGYTFGSGTRLTVV.

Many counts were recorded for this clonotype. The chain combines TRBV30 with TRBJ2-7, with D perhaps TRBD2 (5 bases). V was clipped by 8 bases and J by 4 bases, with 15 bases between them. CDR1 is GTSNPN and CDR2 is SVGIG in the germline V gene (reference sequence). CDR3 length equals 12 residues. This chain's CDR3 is CALELVEYEQYF. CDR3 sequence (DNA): TGTGCCCTGGAACTAGTGGAGTACGAGCAGTACTTC.

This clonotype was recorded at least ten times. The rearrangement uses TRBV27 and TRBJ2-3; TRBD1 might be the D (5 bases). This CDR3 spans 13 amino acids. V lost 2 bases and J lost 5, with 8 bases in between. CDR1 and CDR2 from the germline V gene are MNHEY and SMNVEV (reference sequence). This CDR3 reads CASSLVTGDTQYF. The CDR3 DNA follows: TGTGCCAGCAGTTTAGTCACAGGAGATACGCAGTATTTT.

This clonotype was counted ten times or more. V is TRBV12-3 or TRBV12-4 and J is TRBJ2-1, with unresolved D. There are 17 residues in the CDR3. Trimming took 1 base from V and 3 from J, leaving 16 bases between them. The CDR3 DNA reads TGTGCCAGCAGTTTAGGCACCAAAGGACCCGGCTACAATGAGCAGTTCTTC. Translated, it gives CASSLGTKGPGYNEQFF.

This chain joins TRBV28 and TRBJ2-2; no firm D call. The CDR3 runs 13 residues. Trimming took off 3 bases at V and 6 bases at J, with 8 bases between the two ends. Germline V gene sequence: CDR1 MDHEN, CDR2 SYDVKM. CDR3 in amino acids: CASSFVLPGELFF. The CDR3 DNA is TGTGCCAGCAGTTTTGTACTCCCCGGGGAGCTGTTTTTT.

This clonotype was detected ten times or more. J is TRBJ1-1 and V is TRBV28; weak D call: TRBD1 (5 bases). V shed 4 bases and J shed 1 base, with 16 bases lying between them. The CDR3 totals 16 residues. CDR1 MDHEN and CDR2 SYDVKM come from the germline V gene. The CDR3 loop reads CASSSLVEGRNTEAFF. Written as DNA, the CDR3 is TGTGCCAGCAGTTCCCTTGTGGAGGGGAGGAACACTGAAGCTTTCTTT.

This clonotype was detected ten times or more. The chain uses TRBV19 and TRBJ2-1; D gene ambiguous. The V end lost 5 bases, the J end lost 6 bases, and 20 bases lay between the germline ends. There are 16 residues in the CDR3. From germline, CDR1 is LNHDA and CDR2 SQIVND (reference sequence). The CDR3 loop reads CASSRYTTSSVNEQFF. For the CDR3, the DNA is TGTGCCAGTAGTCGCTACACCACCTCCTCGGTCAATGAGCAGTTCTTC. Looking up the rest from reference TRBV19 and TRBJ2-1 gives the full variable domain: DGGITQSPKYLFRKEGQNVTLSCEQNLNHDAMYWYRQDPGQGLRLIYYSQIVNDFQKGDIAEGYSVSREKKESFPLTVTSAQKNPTAFYLCASSRYTTSSVNEQFFGPGTRLTVL.

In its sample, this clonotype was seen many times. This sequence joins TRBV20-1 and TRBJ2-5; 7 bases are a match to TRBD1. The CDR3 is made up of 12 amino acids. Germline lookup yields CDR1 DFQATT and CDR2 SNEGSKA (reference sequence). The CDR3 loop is CIIGTAQETQYF. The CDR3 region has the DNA TGCATTATCGGGACAGCTCAAGAGACCCAGTACTTC.

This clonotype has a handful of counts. The CDR3 sequence is CSVRGAQRETQYF. For the CDR3, the DNA is TGCAGCGTCCGGGGGGCGCAGAGGGAGACCCAGTACTTC. The chain links TRBV29-1 to TRBJ2-5; maybe TRBD2 (7 bases). Germline CDR1 is SQVTM and CDR2 is ANQGSEA. The CDR3 has 13 residues. Trimming stripped 6 bases from V and 5 bases from J, with 16 bases between. Looking up the rest from reference TRBV29-1 and TRBJ2-5 gives the full variable domain: SAVISQKPSRDICQRGTSLTIQCQVDSQVTMMFWYRQQPGQSLTLIATANQGSEATYESGFVIDKFPISRPNLTFSTLTVSNMSPEDSSIYLCSVRGAQRETQYFGPGTRLLVL.